This T cell receptor beta chain was found in a study of blood T cells in healthy people across ages. This clonotype has a single count. A much larger clone sits a single nucleotide away, making a read error possible. V lost 5 bases to trimming and J lost 4 bases; unmatched junction nucleotides: 15. The CDR3 has 17 residues. From germline, CDR1 is PRHDT and CDR2 FYEKMQ (reference sequence). Primers used in a second PCR of roughly 6 to 11 cycles were a sample-barcoded 5' primer and a J-beta primer mix. TCRdb redid the calling of the 5' RACE reads with MiXCR, one entry per CDR3 protein. The repertoire holds around 850,000 distinct CDR3 sequences, with around 36% as singletons.

The TCR sequence derives from a man between 18 and 29 years old in good health. Sample: blood. The V call is TRBV13, the J call TRBJ2-3; 7 nucleotides agree with TRBD1. The CDR3: CASSPTRVTGSSDTQYF. For the CDR3, the DNA is TGTGCCAGCAGCCCAACTCGAGTGACAGGGAGTTCAGATACGCAGTATTTT.